The clone carrying this TCR beta chain was recorded at least ten times. TCRdb reanalysed the 5' RACE reads using MiXCR and keeps one entry per CDR3 protein. The sample holds tens of thousands of distinct CDR3 sequences, around an eighth seen once. This specimen comes from a study of neurological immune-mediated disorders. Time point denoted: longitudinal time-point 3. Healthy controls comprised blood bank volunteers in Maryland, USA. This receptor was identified in a man aged 30 to 39 in good health. Sequenced input: PBMCs.

In DNA form, the CDR3 reads TGTGCCAGCAGCGTAACCGGGACAAATACGCAGTATTTT. Amino acid sequence: CASSVTGTNTQYF. The chain combines TRBV7-2 with TRBJ2-3, with TRBD1 as a possible D gene (6 bases). V lost 5 bases to trimming and J lost 7 bases, with 13 bases between them. Germline CDR1 reads SGHTA; CDR2 reads FQGNSA. The CDR3 sequence is 13 residues long.